The T cell receptor beta chain described here comes from a study of prognosis after radiotherapy for stage I lung cancer. Study details: Histologically, the tumors comprised squamous cell carcinoma in more than 5 patients and adenocarcinoma in twelve.

At least ten counts were recorded for this clonotype. Its antigen remains unidentified. Amplification of the TCR beta CDR3 (from genomic DNA) was done by two-round multiplex PCR. First-round PCR employed TRBV- and TRBJ-specific primers for each gene. MiXCR, applied by TCRdb to the multiplex PCR reads, yields one record per CDR3 protein. The sample has about 59,000 distinct CDR3 sequences, approximately 25% seen once. General study results and limits: Unique TCR clone counts dropped after stereotactic body radiation therapy, from a median of roughly 10,000 to 7,000. Shannon entropy after stereotactic body radiation therapy was lower in patients who developed distant metastases.

CDR1 is DFQATT and CDR2 is SNEGSKA in the germline V gene (reference sequence). The V and J ends lost 6 bases and 2 bases respectively, with 18 bases between them. The CDR3 sequence is 15 residues long. The TCR sequence derives from a donor aged 50 or older with non-small cell lung cancer. The chain links TRBV20-1 to TRBJ2-3, with D tentatively TRBD1 or TRBD2 (5 bases each). Sample: PBMCs, taken before or after stereotactic body radiation therapy (not recorded which). CDR3 residues: CSADGTVGLTDTQYF. In DNA form, the CDR3 reads TGCAGTGCAGATGGGACGGTCGGCCTCACAGATACGCAGTATTTT.